This T cell receptor (beta chain) was obtained from a study of OX40 agonist ivuxolimab in advanced cancers. The assay was immunoSEQ multiplex PCR, and TCRdb's table has in-frame clones only and misses some. The sample includes about 59,000 clones, more than 75% of them seen just once. Peripheral blood came from all dose cohorts at three timepoints. With regard to this clone: Its antigen is unknown.

Study-wide results and caveats: Fewer expanded clones were found on average in CD4+ than in CD8+ T cells.

This CDR3 is 15 amino acids long. CDR1 is SGHNT and CDR2 is YYREEE in the germline V gene (reference sequence). Trimming left V 0 bases short and J 2 bases short, with 6 bases between. This sequence was found in an adult with an advanced solid tumor such as melanoma, head and neck, liver or kidney cancer. The chain is built from TRBV5-4 and TRBJ1-6; no clear D gene. The input for sequencing was CD4+ or CD8+ T cells sorted from blood, taken in a trial of the OX40 agonist ivuxolimab. CDR3: CASSLEQPYNSPLHF. The CDR3 DNA is TGTGCCAGCAGCTTGGAACAACCCTATAATTCACCCCTCCACTTT. Supplemented by reference TRBV5-4 and TRBJ1-6, the full variable domain reads ETGVTQSPTHLIKTRGQQVTLRCSSQSGHNTVSWYQQALGQGPQFIFQYYREEENGRGNFPPRFSGLQFPNYSSELNVNALELDDSALYLCASSLEQPYNSPLHFGNGTRLTVT.